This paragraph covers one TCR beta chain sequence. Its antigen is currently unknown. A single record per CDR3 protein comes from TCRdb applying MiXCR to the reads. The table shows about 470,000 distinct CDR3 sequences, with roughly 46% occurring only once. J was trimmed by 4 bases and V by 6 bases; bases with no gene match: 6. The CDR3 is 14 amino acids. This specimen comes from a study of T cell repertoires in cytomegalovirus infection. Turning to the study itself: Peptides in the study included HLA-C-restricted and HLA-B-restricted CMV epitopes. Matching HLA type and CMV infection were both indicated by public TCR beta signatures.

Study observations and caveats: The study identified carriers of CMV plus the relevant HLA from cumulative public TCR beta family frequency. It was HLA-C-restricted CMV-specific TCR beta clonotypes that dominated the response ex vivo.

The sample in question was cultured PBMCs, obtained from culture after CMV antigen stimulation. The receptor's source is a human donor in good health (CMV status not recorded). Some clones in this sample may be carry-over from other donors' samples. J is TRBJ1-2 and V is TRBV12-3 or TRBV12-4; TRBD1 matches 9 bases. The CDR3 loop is CASRKGQGGYGYTF. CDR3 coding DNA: TGTGCCAGCAGGAAGGGACAGGGAGGCTATGGCTACACCTTC.